This paragraph covers one T cell receptor (beta chain) sequence. Its target is not known. UMIs accompanied the 5'RACE template switching by which TCR beta cDNA was made. From its re-call of the 5' RACE reads, TCRdb lists each CDR3 protein once, without DNA. This sample contains about 450,000 distinct CDR3 sequences. The CDR3 has 15 residues. The V gene's germline CDR1 is MNHEY and CDR2 SVGAGI. The entry originates in a study of T cells expressing NK-cell markers. Study-wide findings and caveats: Among a few donors, these clonotypes also ranked first in the CD3+CD56-NKG2C+ fraction.

The chain combines TRBV6-5 with TRBJ2-1; no DNA is available, so the TRBD1 call from TCRdb remains unchecked. The sequence derives from a woman between 18 and 75 years old in good health. The sample comprised blood T cells: a sorted CD56 or NKG2C T cell subset, CD4+ or CD8+ T cells, or bulk PBMC T cells (not recorded which). The CDR3 sequence: CASSYRDRGHNEQFF.